A single sample is the source of the 23 T cell receptor beta chains below, sequenced in a study of blood T cell repertoires in COVID-19 (dated by TCRdb to about 2020). Libraries were prepared through the immunoSEQ multiplex PCR assay. The table was pulled from immuneACCESS by TCRdb, which kept in-frame rearrangements only. Such tables lose some clones; where checked, under half of the loss comes from unresolved V genes, and the rest has no known cause. This sample is represented by under 300,000 clones; about nine tenths of them were singletons. Around 2% of the sample is in the top ten clones. Sequencing was carried out using PBMCs or T cells enriched from blood (not recorded which). The receptors here all came from a woman aged 18-29 years who had recovered from COVID-19.

The V gene is TRBV10-3, the J gene TRBJ2-7; TRBD2 aligns across 9 bases. CDR1 and CDR2 from the germline V gene are ENHRY and SYGVKD. J was trimmed by 3 bases and V by 6 bases; bases with no gene match: 9. The CDR3 has 15 amino acids. CDR3 DNA sequence: TGTGCCATCAGCGCGGGAGGGGCTACTATCTACGAGCAGTACTTC. It codes for CAISAGGATIYEQYF.

The chain uses TRBV6-4 and TRBJ1-5; D is possibly TRBD1 (5 bases). Germline lookup yields CDR1 MRHNA and CDR2 SNTAGT. V was shortened by 4 bases and J by 7 bases, with 11 bases between the two germline ends. The CDR3 consists of 13 residues. The CDR3 reads CASSGGRGQPQHF. For the CDR3, the DNA is TGTGCCAGCAGTGGCGGGCGGGGGCAGCCCCAGCATTTT.

The chain has TRBV18 and TRBJ2-2, with 10 bases matching TRBD2. This CDR3 is 16 amino acids long. The trim removed 3 bases at V and 5 bases at J, leaving 6 bases unmatched. Germline-derived CDR1 and CDR2 are KGHSH and LQKENI. CDR3 nucleotide sequence: TGTGCCAGCTCACCTCCTAGCGGGGGAGCGACCGGGGAGCTGTTTTTT. It encodes CASSPPSGGATGELFF.

This clone was seen a handful of times. V usage is TRBV7-3 and J usage is TRBJ2-7; 7 nucleotides align to TRBD1. The CDR3 length is 16 residues. Per the germline V gene, CDR1 is SGHTA and CDR2 is FQGTGA. V was pared by 5 bases and J by 4 bases, with 14 bases of the junction left unmatched. CDR3 in amino acids: CASSPQTGTVNYEQYF. The CDR3 DNA follows: TGTGCCAGCAGCCCTCAGACCGGGACAGTAAATTACGAGCAGTACTTC.

This chain uses TRBV19 with TRBJ1-1, with a tentative D call TRBD1 (6 bases). The CDR3 totals 14 residues. The germline gives CDR1 LNHDA, CDR2 SQIVND (reference sequence). With 7 bases removed from V and 5 bases from J, the gap between germline ends came to 17 bases. This CDR3 reads CASNEDRSRTEAFF. CDR3 nucleotides: TGTGCCAGTAACGAAGACAGGTCTAGGACTGAAGCTTTCTTT.

The chain has TRBV27 and TRBJ2-3; a possible D gene is TRBD2 (6 bases). The length of the CDR3 is 15 residues. V gave up 10 bases and J gave up 0 bases, with 17 bases separating them. Germline values: CDR1 MNHEY, CDR2 SMNVEV (reference sequence). The CDR3 region has the DNA TGTGCCACCCTACCCTTTGGAGGGAGCACAGATACGCAGTATTTT. It yields the protein CATLPFGGSTDTQYF.

This sequence joins TRBV14 and TRBJ1-6; no firm D call. Germline assignment: CDR1 SGHDN and CDR2 FVKESK. The CDR3 sequence is 15 residues long. Between the trimmed V and J ends, which lost 1 base and 12 bases, there was a span of 16 bases. The CDR3 DNA reads TGTGCCAGCAGCCAAGTTCGGCGTGGGAGGCGACCCCTCCACTTT. Its translation: CASSQVRRGRRPLHF.

This clone was seen once. The chain carries TRBV28 and TRBJ1-2; TRBD1 is a possible D gene (6 bases). Germline loops: CDR1 MDHEN, CDR2 SYDVKM. This CDR3 has 13 residues. Trimming shortened V by 4 bases and J by 3 bases, and 9 bases separated the two germline ends. CDR3 nucleotide sequence: TGTGCCAGCAGTTCGGACAGCTACTATGGCTACACCTTC. It codes for CASSSDSYYGYTF.

This clone was counted once. The chain combines TRBV5-4 with TRBJ2-1; 13 bases align to TRBD2. V dropped 5 bases and J dropped 10; count of bases not matched to a gene: 6. The CDR3 spans 14 residues. CDR1 is SGHNT and CDR2 is YYREEE in the germline V gene (reference sequence). CDR3 loop: CASRLAGGPREQFF. CDR3 DNA sequence: TGTGCCAGCAGACTAGCGGGAGGGCCTCGGGAGCAGTTCTTC.

This clone was recorded only once. CDR3 sequence (DNA): TGTGCCAGCAGCCAAGTTCGGTTGGAGCAGTTCTTC. Its protein product is CASSQVRLEQFF. The rearrangement joins TRBV3-1 (or the pseudogene TRBV3-2) to TRBJ2-1; D is unresolved. The CDR3 has 12 residues. Per germline, CDR1 LGHDT and CDR2 YNNKEL (reference sequence). The V end lost 1 base, the J end lost 10 bases, and 8 bases lay between the germline ends.

The genes are TRBV28 and TRBJ2-5; maybe TRBD1 (6 bases). Germline loops: CDR1 MDHEN, CDR2 SYDVKM. Trimming cost V 3 bases and J 2 bases, with 22 bases left between them. The CDR3 contains 18 residues. In nucleotides, the CDR3 is TGTGCCAGCAGTTTCCCTAACGACAGGAGGAAAAAACAAGAGACCCAGTACTTC. Translation gives CASSFPNDRRKKQETQYF.

The V gene is TRBV19, the J gene TRBJ2-7; tentatively, D is TRBD2 (6 bases). The CDR3 has 16 amino acids. With 5 bases removed from V and 3 bases from J, the gap between germline ends came to 20 bases. Germline assignment: CDR1 LNHDA and CDR2 SQIVND (reference sequence). CDR3 bases: TGTGCCAGTAGTTCAGGCGGGACGGTGGGTTTCTACGAGCAGTACTTC. Amino acid sequence: CASSSGGTVGFYEQYF.

This chain connects TRBV19 to TRBJ2-2; D is possibly TRBD1 (6 bases). V was pared by 1 base and J by 4 bases, with 10 bases between. The germline V gene has CDR1 LNHDA and CDR2 SQIVND (reference sequence). This CDR3 spans 15 amino acids. The CDR3 nucleotides read TGTGCCAGTAGTATAGGACAGGCCAGCACCGGGGAGCTGTTTTTT. This codes for CASSIGQASTGELFF.

V usage is TRBV2 and J usage is TRBJ2-1; 16 bases are a match to TRBD2. Germline CDR1 SNHLY, CDR2 FYNNEI. CDR3 length equals 17 residues. The ends lost 6 bases at V and 8 bases at J; junction bases unmatched: 10. The CDR3 bases are TGTGCCAGCAGCGCCGGGACTAGCGGGAGGGCCTCGGATGAGCAGTTCTTC. Translated: CASSAGTSGRASDEQFF.

This chain links TRBV5-4 with TRBJ1-1; no reliable D call. The CDR3 spans 15 residues. Germline-derived CDR1 and CDR2 are SGHNT and YYREEE (reference sequence). The V end lost 2 bases, the J end lost 0 bases, and 11 bases lay between the germline ends. The CDR3 bases are TGTGCCAGCAGCTTAGAGAGGGAAATGAACACTGAAGCTTTCTTT. As protein: CASSLEREMNTEAFF.

This chain uses TRBV2 with TRBJ2-7; D is undetermined. Germline V gene lookup returns CDR1 SNHLY and CDR2 FYNNEI. The CDR3 has 13 amino acids. The V gene lost 1 base and the J gene lost 3 bases, with 7 bases spanning the gap. The CDR3 sequence is CASSEGSGYEQYF. The CDR3 region has the DNA TGTGCCAGCAGTGAAGGGTCCGGCTACGAGCAGTACTTC. The variable domain in full, completed from reference TRBV2 and TRBJ2-7, reads EPEVTQTPSHQVTQMGQEVILRCVPISNHLYFYWYRQILGQKVEFLVSFYNNEISEKSEIFDDQFSVERPDGSNFTLKIRSTKLEDSAMYFCASSEGSGYEQYFGPGTRLTVT.

This sequence joins TRBV20-1 and TRBJ1-2; TRBD1 matches at 9 bases. The ends lost 3 bases at V and 9 bases at J; junction bases unmatched: 2. CDR1 and CDR2 (germline): DFQATT, SNEGSKA (reference sequence). The CDR3 extends over 11 amino acids. The CDR3 loop reads CSARTGGRYTF. The CDR3 DNA reads as TGCAGTGCTAGGACAGGGGGGCGCTACACCTTC.

The V call is TRBV4-1, the J call TRBJ2-3, with TRBD2 matching 10 bases. With 2 bases clipped from V and 5 bases from J, the junction kept 7 bases outside the gene matches. CDR1 is MGHRA, CDR2 YSYEKL, per germline. The CDR3 spans 16 residues. The CDR3 spells CASSQIAGGGQDTQYF. DNA of the CDR3: TGCGCCAGCAGCCAAATAGCGGGAGGCGGACAAGATACGCAGTATTTT.

V is TRBV7-9 and J is TRBJ1-1; 8 bases match TRBD1. The V gene's germline CDR1 is SEHNR and CDR2 FQNEAQ (reference sequence). Unmatched junction bases numbered 4, after V lost 6 bases and J lost 1 base. The length of the CDR3 is 14 residues. The CDR3 region has the DNA TGTGCCAGCAGTCGGACAGGGACGAACACTGAAGCTTTCTTT. Encoded protein: CASSRTGTNTEAFF.

In the case of this clone: One junction end does not reproduce the germline sequence, and a read error may be involved. This chain uses TRBV18 with TRBJ1-2; D is uncertain. Germline CDR1 KGHSH, CDR2 LQKENI. This CDR3 contains 14 residues. The CDR3 coding sequence is TGTGCCAGCGCACCGTTTCAGGATAACTATGGCTACACCTTC. Amino acids: CASAPFQDNYGYTF.

This rearrangement joins TRBV7-2 to TRBJ1-3; no clear D gene. Germline V gives CDR1 SGHTA, CDR2 FQGNSA. The CDR3 is 16 residues long. V lost 0 bases to trimming and J lost 4 bases, with 13 bases between them. CDR3 sequence: CASSLAMTRQGNTIYF. Here the CDR3 DNA reads TGTGCCAGCAGCTTAGCTATGACACGTCAAGGAAACACCATATATTTT.

This clone has a single count. Other nucleotide sequences from this sample produce the same CDR3. CDR3 loop: CASSLAGVAYEQYF. The CDR3 nucleotides read TGTGCCAGCAGCTTAGCCGGGGTGGCGTACGAGCAGTACTTC. This rearrangement joins TRBV7-9 to TRBJ2-7; possibly TRBD2 for D (5 bases). The CDR3 covers 14 residues. Per the germline V gene, CDR1 is SEHNR and CDR2 is FQNEAQ (reference sequence). V was cut by 0 bases and J by 4 bases, with 10 bases left in between.

Comments on this clone: Other DNA sequences of this sample code for an identical CDR3. The chain recombines TRBV28 with TRBJ1-2; D is unresolved. The V and J ends lost 3 bases and 3 bases respectively, with 5 bases between them. Germline V CDR1 and CDR2: MDHEN, SYDVKM. The CDR3 loop spans 12 amino acids. The CDR3 bases are TGTGCCAGCAGTTTCCAGGACTATGGCTACACCTTC. Translating gives CASSFQDYGYTF.